Listed here is a single T cell receptor (beta chain). This clone is termed medium-sized (0.01 to 0.1%). The specificity of this receptor is unknown. The sample holds no much larger clone one base away, and base qualities are not on file. Including the terminal cysteine and phenylalanine, the CDR3 comprises 13 residues. This entry keeps only the CDR3 DNA: 39 bases, framed from base 1. V loses 3 bases of germline sequence and J loses 2 bases, and the interval between the two ends is 4 bases. CDR1 and CDR2 (SGHVS, FNYEAQ) derive from the germline V gene. What this sample's time point label stands for: cycle 2 day 1 (C2D1) of nivolumab. Every trial patient had relapsed after autologous stem cell transplantation, and cohorts A, B and C differed in prior brentuximab vedotin exposure. The trial cohort included around 56 patients with relapsed/refractory classical Hodgkin lymphoma, and each patient had a best overall response of complete response, partial response or progressive disease. Trial patients were treated with single-agent nivolumab in the multi-cohort phase II CheckMate 205 trial. An independent review committee assessed best overall response by applying the 2007 International Working Group response criteria. Trial PBMCs were collected immediately before nivolumab initiation (C1D1) and during therapy at cycle 2 day 1 and cycle 4 day 1. Peripheral blood was collected in 8 mL Vacutainer Cell Preparation Tubes, from which PBMCs were isolated by centrifugation and then cryopreserved.

These data belong to a study of PD-1 blockade in classical Hodgkin lymphoma (TCRdb year 2020). As for the study more broadly: Nivolumab dosing was 3 mg/kg intravenously every 2 weeks, continuing until either disease progression or unacceptable toxicity. A peripheral blood immune signature of response to PD-1 blockade in classical Hodgkin lymphoma was defined using TCR beta sequencing and CyTOF.

Overall study outcomes, separate from this receptor: Trial patients achieving complete response had baseline diversity similar to newly diagnosed patients, whereas partial responders and progressors had significantly lower diversity. Patients starting nivolumab less than 1 year after ASCT had lower diversity and were excluded from later analyses to avoid confounding by immune reconstitution. Baseline TCR diversity was reported to be lower in newly diagnosed patients than in healthy donors, and even lower in relapsed/refractory patients. A significant rise by C4D1 was seen in CD4+ but not CD8+ TCR diversity (p=0.0027 vs p=0.16), with the rise being most apparent in complete responders (p=0.02). The study was restricted to a single clinical trial cohort, and the causes of repertoire differences, possibly disease activity or prior therapy, were left undefined.

Genomic DNA was isolated using the Qiagen DNeasy kit from unsorted PBMCs as well as from negatively selected CD4+ and CD8+ fractions. Amplification of TCR beta CDR3 regions was done by immunoSEQ multiplex PCR with primers that anneal to V and J segments. A synthetic immune receptor repertoire was used to minimize amplification bias, and remaining bias was computationally removed after sequencing. Per the source publication's procedure: Custom Python scripts were used to quantify repertoire diversity as the Shannon entropy index. Unsorted, CD4+ and CD8+ repertoires were examined separately, except in combined analyses, for which CD4+ and CD8+ sequences were merged in silico. A clone counted as expanded when the clone's frequency after treatment rose at least 2-fold relative to C1D1, and clones undetected at baseline were given a pseudocount of 0.5. Clones with 0 or 1 copy at C1D1 were classified as singleton clones, and clones with 2 or more copies were classified as non-singleton clones. Clones expanded in unsorted samples were labelled as CD4+, CD8+ or unknown by matching protein sequences in sorted samples from the same patient. Wilcoxon tests on paired samples were used to test changes in diversity from C1D1 to C4D1. In its TCRdb copy, this immuneACCESS table keeps in-frame sequences only and misses some clones. Where compared with another copy, unresolved V genes explain less than half of these, and the others have no known cause. That table supplies the V and J calls and clone size; D and trimming were determined from the DNA. The sample contains 25,000 to 35,000 clones, roughly 70% of them found a single time. Together, the top ten hold around 3% of the sample.

Sequencing used peripheral blood mononuclear cells (PBMCs), obtained before the second cycle of nivolumab. This clonotype originated in a human donor with classical Hodgkin lymphoma. The chain employs TRBV7-6 and TRBJ2-2, with no reliable assignment of the D segment. The CDR3 region reads CASSFINTGELFF. The bases read TGTGCCAGCAGCTTTATAAACACCGGGGAGCTGTTTTTT.